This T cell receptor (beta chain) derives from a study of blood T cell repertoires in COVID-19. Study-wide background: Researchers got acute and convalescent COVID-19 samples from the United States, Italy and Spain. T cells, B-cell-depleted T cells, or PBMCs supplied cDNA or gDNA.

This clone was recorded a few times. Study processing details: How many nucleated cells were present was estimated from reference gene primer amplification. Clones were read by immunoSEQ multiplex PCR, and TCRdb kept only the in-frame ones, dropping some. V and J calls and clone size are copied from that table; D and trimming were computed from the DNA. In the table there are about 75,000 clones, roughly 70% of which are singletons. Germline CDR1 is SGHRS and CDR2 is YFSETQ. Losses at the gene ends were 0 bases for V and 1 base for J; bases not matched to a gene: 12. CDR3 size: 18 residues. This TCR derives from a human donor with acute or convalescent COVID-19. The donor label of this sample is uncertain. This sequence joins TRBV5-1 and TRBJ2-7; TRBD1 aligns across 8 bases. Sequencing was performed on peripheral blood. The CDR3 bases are TGCGCCAGCAGCTTGGCGGCAGGGGGCCAGTTTGGGTCCTACGAGCAGTACTTC. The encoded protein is CASSLAAGGQFGSYEQYF. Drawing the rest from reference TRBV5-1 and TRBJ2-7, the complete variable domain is KAGVTQTPRYLIKTRGQQVTLSCSPISGHRSVSWYQQTPGQGLQFLFEYFSETQRNKGNFPGRFSGRQFSNSRSEMNVSTLELGDSALYLCASSLAAGGQFGSYEQYFGPGTRLTVT.